This T cell receptor beta chain was recorded in a study of cytomegalovirus exposure and HLA in healthy donors. Germline V lookup: CDR1 SGHVS, CDR2 FNYEAQ. This CDR3 comprises 16 residues. V was shortened by 5 bases and J by 2 bases, with 18 bases between the two germline ends. Study-wide points: TCR beta V- and J-gene trimming was later associated with a missense DCLRE1C variant. The HLA-A and HLA-B alleles of most subjects were reportedly predicted accurately from TCR beta sequences.

Concerning this clone: Its matching antigen is unknown.

The PCR ran on 60 Vbeta and 13 Jbeta primers. Here immunoSEQ multiplex PCR was the method, and the copy in TCRdb shows in-frame clones only, minus some. The table lists more than 60,000 clones, around four fifths of them singletons. The gene calls are TRBV7-6 and TRBJ2-5; tentative D call: TRBD2 (6 bases). This clonotype was obtained from a young woman in good health and CMV-seronegative. Sequenced sample: PBMCs. The CDR3 is CASSPREGRGQETQYF. CDR3 sequence (DNA): TGTGCCAGCAGCCCGCGGGAAGGGCGGGGACAAGAGACCCAGTACTTC. The entire variable domain, with the rest obtained from reference TRBV7-6 and TRBJ2-5, is as follows: GAGVSQSPRYKVTKRGQDVALRCDPISGHVSLYWYRQALGQGPEFLTYFNYEAQQDKSGLPNDRFSAERPEGSISTLTIQRTEQRDSAMYRCASSPREGRGQETQYFGPGTRLLVL.